These T cell receptor beta chains were read from a single sample in a study of T cell changes during pregnancy in multiple sclerosis. Generated by immunoSEQ multiplex PCR, the TCRdb table keeps only in-frame clones and is missing some. This sample yields approximately 89,000 clones, of which approximately 94% are seen a single time; about 0.78% belongs to the top ten. Sequenced here: peripheral blood, sampled in the third trimester of pregnancy. Every receptor here comes from a female donor with multiple sclerosis, enrolled in a pregnancy study. Both conserved end residues are part of each CDR3.

len: 15
v_gene: TRBV5-1
CDR3aa: CASSWTSGSLNEQYF

len: 16
v_gene: TRBV27
CDR3aa: CASSLLGLGTQETQYF

len: 19
v_gene: TRBV15
CDR3aa: CATSRDLPSQGWGLYEQYF

len: 15
v_gene: TRBV7-9
CDR3aa: CASSLDPSGNHEQFF

len: 13
v_gene: TRBV27
CDR3aa: CASSLILREKLFF

len: 14
v_gene: TRBV7-9
CDR3aa: CASSLGGGQLEAFF

len: 13
v_gene: TRBV7-8
CDR3aa: CASSRGPNQPQHF

len: 14
v_gene: TRBV27
CDR3aa: CASSLQASPYEQYF

len: 17
v_gene: TRBV11-3
CDR3aa: CASSLDVSGRRDNEQFF

len: 15
v_gene: TRBV5-4
CDR3aa: CASSFAGGIGYEQYF

len: 15
v_gene: TRBV2
CDR3aa: CASRRTGAGSYEQYF

len: 13
v_gene: TRBV30
CDR3aa: CAWSAYGGYEQYF

len: 16
v_gene: TRBV9
CDR3aa: CASSVATGHKNTEAFF

len: 19
v_gene: TRBV27
CDR3aa: CASSFERTSGYGWVNEQFF

len: 15
v_gene: TRBV28
CDR3aa: CASSLQGSGNQPQHF

len: 13
v_gene: TRBV2
CDR3aa: CASSGDRGAEQYF

len: 17
v_gene: TRBV4-1
CDR3aa: CASSQDSGLAGPYEQYF

len: 13
v_gene: TRBV27
CDR3aa: CASSYRERYEQYF

len: 14
v_gene: TRBV30
CDR3aa: CAWTTGQGEYEQYF

len: 14
v_gene: TRBV27
CDR3aa: CASGQGRSTDTQYF

len: 12
v_gene: TRBV29-1
CDR3aa: CSGLGMNTEAFF

len: 14
v_gene: TRBV6-5
CDR3aa: CASSYSGVEETQYF

len: 17
v_gene: TRBV29-1
CDR3aa: CSVNLVQGGFGVYEQYF

len: 18
v_gene: TRBV4-3
CDR3aa: CASSQTLAGGISYNEQFF

len: 15
v_gene: TRBV5-1
CDR3aa: CASSLVGGSYNEQFF

len: 13
v_gene: TRBV27
CDR3aa: CASSLPDTGELFF

len: 13
v_gene: TRBV27
CDR3aa: CASSVGQSYEQYF

len: 15
v_gene: TRBV5-4
CDR3aa: CASSLRTGSYNEQFF

len: 16
v_gene: TRBV4-3
CDR3aa: CASSQVSGGYYNEQFF

len: 14
v_gene: TRBV7-2
CDR3aa: CASSSTSAQAEQYF

len: 12
v_gene: TRBV9
CDR3aa: CASSPGQGQEYF

len: 14
v_gene: TRBV7-2
CDR3aa: CASSQPGQGVEQYF

len: 16
v_gene: TRBV27
CDR3aa: CASSSLVGGGNEKLFF

len: 13
v_gene: TRBV4-1
CDR3aa: CASSHSGNNEQFF

len: 16
v_gene: TRBV5-1
CDR3aa: CASSSGLWGNTDTQYF

len: 14
v_gene: TRBV6-1
CDR3aa: CASISSGNTGELFF

len: 17
v_gene: TRBV28
CDR3aa: CASSLGTAWRRGTEAFF

len: 16
v_gene: TRBV14
CDR3aa: CASSPLTTGKRAEAFF

len: 12
v_gene: TRBV12-5
CDR3aa: CASGLGSVTQYF

len: 13
v_gene: TRBV2
CDR3aa: CASRPGLAGGQYF

len: 13
v_gene: TRBV11-3
CDR3aa: CASSRDRNTEAFF

len: 13
v_gene: TRBV18
CDR3aa: CASSPRDTYEQYF

len: 14
v_gene: TRBV6-1
CDR3aa: CASSTSGILYEQYF

len: 12
v_gene: TRBV7-8
CDR3aa: CASSLEQGGTFF

len: 15
v_gene: TRBV12-2
CDR3aa: CASPGQGVSDTEAFF

len: 11
v_gene: TRBV7-2
CDR3aa: CASQAGDTQYF

len: 13
v_gene: TRBV6-6
CDR3aa: CASTGEAWNEQFF

len: 13
v_gene: TRBV5-1
CDR3aa: CASSFLGLYEQYF

len: 16
v_gene: TRBV2
CDR3aa: CASSGERTGGNQPQHF

len: 14
v_gene: TRBV4-3
CDR3aa: CASSPLIQAGELFF

len: 16
v_gene: TRBV10-3
CDR3aa: CATEPGLAGAGNEQFF

len: 17
v_gene: TRBV27
CDR3aa: CASSLSSAGISYNEQFF

len: 14
v_gene: TRBV4-1
CDR3aa: CASSQDEGARPQSF

len: 15
v_gene: TRBV11-2
CDR3aa: CASSLERQGSYEQYF

len: 13
v_gene: TRBV30
CDR3aa: CAWSEKLFYEQYF

len: 13
v_gene: TRBV6-5
CDR3aa: CASSSAGLYEQYF

len: 12
v_gene: TRBV6-5
CDR3aa: CATLQGKGEAFF

len: 18
v_gene: TRBV9
CDR3aa: CASSVQTSGGLSYNEQFF

len: 15
v_gene: TRBV6-1
CDR3aa: CASSARQGNTGELFF